In this sample, the clone carrying this TCR beta chain turned up once. Its specificity is unknown. These data come from a study of T cell responses to AZD1222 COVID-19 vaccine. Study-level points and caveats: The repertoires were collected only after the peak T cell response. The study identified only six AZD1222 recipients as seropositive at baseline.

Assay used: immunoSEQ multiplex PCR; TCRdb lists only in-frame clones, some missing. The sample lists 80,000 to 95,000 clones, more than 75% occurring once. The TCR was taken from an adult in good health. The starting material was peripheral blood, obtained on day 0 of MenACWY control vaccination.

In DNA, the CDR3 is TGTGCCAGCAGCCTAGGGGGGGCTGAAGCTTTCTTT. Translation gives CASSLGGAEAFF. This chain links TRBV7-6 with TRBJ1-1, with D perhaps matching TRBD1 (6 bases). Germline assignment: CDR1 SGHVS and CDR2 FNYEAQ. CDR3 length: 12 amino acids. V lost 5 bases and J lost 6, with 10 bases in between.